Here is one TCR beta chain with its context. Which antigen it targets is not known. No qualities accompany the bases; no much larger clone lies one base away. The immunoSEQ Assay, a bias-controlled multiplex PCR, was used to amplify TCRbeta CDR3 regions from genomic DNA. Per the source publication's procedure: The number of nucleated cells in each sample was estimated by amplification of reference gene primers within the assay. Sequence reads were collapsed and filtered to measure the absolute abundance of every unique TCRbeta CDR3 rearrangement. Productive Simpson clonality was computed per sample as the square root of Simpson's diversity index over productive rearrangements. TCRdb obtained this table from immuneACCESS and retained in-frame rearrangements with V and J assigned. These tables miss some clones; where compared with another copy, unresolved V genes account for less than half of the shortfall, and the remainder is unexplained. The V and J calls and clone size come from that table; D and trimming were worked out from the DNA. The sample table contains under 350,000 clones; only one count was recorded for 90% of them. The ten biggest clones cover 2% to 3% of the sample.

In the prospective study, participants were 18 to 89 years old, resided in 20 to 30 geographic areas of the United States, and were enrolled through a virtual design. In the prospective study, participants were assigned to cohorts based on the clinical history participants reported in a screening survey and a study questionnaire. ImmuneRACE Cohort 3 recovered participants were defined by two consecutive negative NP/OP PCR tests, healthcare professional clearance, or symptom resolution. In the prospective study, whole blood, serum and a nasopharyngeal or oropharyngeal swab were collected from each participant by mobile phlebotomists. Prospective study participants could optionally give additional blood draws and questionnaires over a roughly two-month period. Prospective study blood samples were shipped either frozen or at room temperature before DNA extraction. This record belongs to a study of blood T cell repertoires in COVID-19 (dated by TCRdb to the early 2020s). A note on the overall study: Samples from collaborators originated in the United States, Italy and Spain and spanned both the acute and convalescent phases of COVID-19. The material from the prospective study consisted of cDNA or gDNA derived from T cells, B-cell-depleted T cells, or PBMCs. The dataset comprised deeply sampled blood TCRbeta repertoires from subjects exposed to, actively infected with, or recovered from COVID-19. The repertoires were made available in a free public database intended to serve as a resource for research on the immune response to SARS-CoV-2. The samples were drawn from the first 160 participants of the ongoing ImmuneRACE study and from some 1,300 subjects provided by 6 global collaborators. Sample metadata almost always included a de-identified subject ID, COVID-19 status, age in years and sex. Where HLA class I and class II types were available, the types were taken from metadata supplied by the sample provider, not from assay-based typing. On the study overall, not on this receptor specifically: Clinical and demographic metadata were provided uncurated, with the amount varying by source and participant.

The CDR3 starts with the cysteine, ends with the phenylalanine, and has 15 residues. Just CDR3 DNA is preserved here, 45 bases in frame from base 1. The germline V and J ends show losses of 5 bases and 3 bases respectively, and no gene match explains 9 bases of the junction. For CDR1 and CDR2, the germline V gene lists MNHEY and SVGAGI. The chain joins TRBV6-5 to TRBJ1-2, and TRBD1 matches 7 of the central bases. This clonotype was sampled from a man between 60 and 75 years old who had recovered from COVID-19. Sample: PBMCs or T cells enriched from blood (not recorded which). The DNA sequence is as follows: TGTGCCAGCAGTACCTTTACAGGGGCCGACTATGGCTACACCTTC. Translated, this is CASSTFTGADYGYTF.